This is a list of T cell receptor beta chains from one sample in a study of cytomegalovirus exposure and HLA in healthy donors. Some clones are missing from TCRdb's copy, which holds only in-frame ones; the method was immunoSEQ multiplex PCR. The data show about 73,000 clones, over 85% seen once. The source material was PBMCs. Receptor source: a woman aged 18-29 years in good health and CMV-seropositive. CDR3s include the opening cysteine and the closing phenylalanine or tryptophan. A D gene is named only where the DNA matches it firmly. Size is stated for part of the rows, as once, few or many counts, or as a class when the clone is expanded.

>-|-|TRBJ2-2|TRBV6-5
CAARVGDTGELFF
TGTGCCGCTCGGGTCGGTGACACCGGGGAGCTGTTTTTT
>TRBD2|-|TRBJ2-3|TRBV6-4
CASTPTSGSTDTQYF
TGTGCCAGCACCCCGACTAGCGGCAGCACAGATACGCAGTATTTT
>-|-|TRBJ1-5|TRBV28
CASSLGLLSNQPQHF
TGTGCCAGCAGCCTGGGACTTCTTAGCAATCAGCCCCAGCATTTT
>TRBD1|once|TRBJ1-5|TRBV28
CASSYDRAKGSNQPQHF
TGTGCCAGCAGTTACGACAGGGCCAAAGGTAGCAATCAGCCCCAGCATTTT
>TRBD1|-|TRBJ2-1|TRBV30
CAWSVPTGNEQFF
TGTGCCTGGAGTGTACCGACAGGGAATGAGCAGTTCTTC
>TRBD2|-|TRBJ2-1|TRBV12-5
CASGLQSSGTLYNEQFF
TGTGCTAGTGGTCTTCAATCTAGCGGAACTCTCTACAATGAGCAGTTCTTC
>TRBD2|-|TRBJ2-1|TRBV19
CASKYRALEGLAGSSYNEQFF
TGTGCCAGTAAATACAGGGCTCTCGAAGGACTAGCGGGGAGCTCCTACAATGAGCAGTTCTTC
>-|-|TRBJ2-1|TRBV7-2
CASSLGEGWNEQFF
TGTGCCAGCAGCTTAGGAGAGGGTTGGAATGAGCAGTTCTTC
>-|-|TRBJ2-5|TRBV25-1
CASTPGGTQETQYF
TGTGCCAGCACCCCTGGAGGGACCCAAGAGACCCAGTACTTC
>-|-|TRBJ2-2|TRBV27
CASSLVGRNTGELFF
TGTGCCAGCAGTTTAGTAGGGAGGAACACCGGGGAGCTGTTTTTT
>-|-|TRBJ1-2|TRBV10-2
CASGTQGPFDGGYTF
TGCGCCAGCGGGACACAAGGACCTTTCGATGGGGGCTACACCTTC
>-|-|TRBJ2-3|TRBV5-4
CASTLRGSSTDTQYF
TGTGCCAGCACACTACGGGGGTCTAGCACAGATACGCAGTATTTT
>-|-|TRBJ2-1|TRBV9
CASSVDRAYNEQFF
TGTGCCAGCAGCGTAGACAGAGCTTACAATGAGCAGTTCTTC
>-|-|TRBJ2-5|TRBV29-1
CSVGPTRGETQYF
TGCAGCGTTGGCCCGACTAGGGGAGAGACCCAGTACTTC
>TRBD1|-|TRBJ2-1|TRBV19
CASSLSGQGVSEQFF
TGTGCCAGTAGCCTATCGGGACAGGGGGTTAGTGAGCAGTTCTTC
>TRBD2|-|TRBJ2-1|TRBV30
CAWRFSGLAGGPPNYNEQFF
TGTGCCTGGAGGTTTAGTGGATTAGCGGGAGGGCCTCCAAACTACAATGAGCAGTTCTTC
>TRBD2|-|TRBJ2-7|TRBV27
CASSPLGGGYEQYF
TGTGCCAGCAGTCCACTCGGGGGAGGGTACGAGCAGTACTTC
>-|-|TRBJ2-1|TRBV21-1
CASSKVGTSGGEYNEQFF
TGTGCCAGCAGCAAAGTCGGGACTAGCGGGGGCGAATACAATGAGCAGTTCTTC
>-|once|TRBJ1-5|TRBV19
CASANQGIQPQHF
TGTGCCAGCGCTAATCAGGGAATTCAGCCCCAGCATTTT
>-|once|TRBJ1-1|TRBV7-8
CASSQGNAEAFF
TGTGCCAGCAGCCAGGGGAATGCTGAAGCTTTCTTT